The 10 T cell receptor beta chains below all came from one sample that was sequenced in a study of Ad26.COV2.S vaccination and SARS-CoV-2 variants (dated by TCRdb to the early 2020s). The library relied on the immunoSEQ multiplex PCR assay. In TCRdb, the immuneACCESS table is reduced to in-frame sequences with V and J assigned. These tables do not hold every clone; where another copy was compared, an unresolved V gene accounts for under half, and the others remain unexplained. The sample table records hundreds of thousands of clones; roughly 90% of these occur just once. About 1.5% of the sample is held by the ten biggest clonotypes. The sample's treatment or condition label, decoded: 19 received Ad26.COV2.S at low or high dose, single or two shots; about 5 received placebo; per-sample allocation not given. For vaccine and placebo recipients, the sequenced repertoires came from samples collected on day 63 after the first injection.

The sequencing used peripheral blood, collected in a trial of Ad26.COV2.S vaccine versus placebo. All receptors come from a person aged 18 to 59 who received the Ad26.COV2.S COVID-19 vaccine or a placebo.

This clone was recorded a few times. DNA for the CDR3: TGTGCCACCAGCAGAGCCACAGCGGGGAGGGACTATGGCTACACCTTC. This translates into CATSRATAGRDYGYTF. The chain links TRBV15 to TRBJ1-2; no firm D call. The CDR3 has 16 amino acids. Germline CDR1 reads LNHNV; CDR2 reads YYDKDF (reference sequence). The V end lost 1 base, the J end lost 3 bases, and 15 bases lay between the germline ends.

This chain uses TRBV6-2 or TRBV6-3 with TRBJ1-6; D is ambiguous. This CDR3 contains 13 residues. CDR1 is MNHEY and CDR2 is SVGEGT in the germline V gene. V lost 0 bases and J 15 bases, leaving 12 bases between the germline ends. CDR3 in DNA: TGTGCCAGCAGTTACTCGACCAGGTTCGGCCTCCACTTT. Encoded protein: CASSYSTRFGLHF.

The chain uses TRBV5-6 and TRBJ1-6; possibly TRBD1 for D (6 bases). The CDR3 extends over 14 amino acids. V lost 2 bases and J lost 5, with 8 bases in between. Germline V gene lookup returns CDR1 SGHDT and CDR2 YYEEEE. CDR3 region: CASSLGTHNSPLHF. Written as DNA, the CDR3 is TGTGCCAGCAGCTTAGGGACACATAATTCACCCCTCCACTTT.

This chain connects TRBV19 to TRBJ1-1; D not certain. CDR3 size: 13 residues. V was pared by 6 bases and J by 1 base, with 9 bases between. CDR1 and CDR2 (germline): LNHDA, SQIVND (reference sequence). The CDR3 nucleotides read TGTGCCAGTAGCGGTCTTCGGAACACTGAAGCTTTCTTT. This translates into CASSGLRNTEAFF.

This chain links TRBV7-9 with TRBJ2-5; D is possibly TRBD1 (5 bases). Germline loops: CDR1 SEHNR, CDR2 FQNEAQ (reference sequence). The CDR3 is made up of 15 amino acids. Trimming cost V 1 base and J 6 bases, with 15 bases left between them. CDR3 amino acids: CASSLVEAGSKTQYF. CDR3 DNA: TGTGCCAGCAGCTTAGTCGAGGCAGGGTCGAAGACCCAGTACTTC.

CDR3 in amino acids: CASSPVTTGEQYF. CDR3 coding DNA: TGTGCCAGCTCACCAGTGACGACCGGCGAGCAGTACTTC. The rearrangement joins TRBV18 to TRBJ2-7; D gene ambiguous. The V end lost 2 bases, the J end lost 6 bases, and 11 bases lay between the germline ends. Germline loops: CDR1 KGHSH, CDR2 LQKENI. The CDR3 contains 13 residues.

The chain combines TRBV30 with TRBJ1-5; D might be TRBD1 (6 bases). Trimming pared 5 bases from V and 1 base from J, leaving 15 bases between. Germline CDR1 is GTSNPN and CDR2 is SVGIG (reference sequence). The CDR3 spans 15 residues. The CDR3 coding sequence is TGTGCCTGGTCCAATCCCGGGACAAGCAATCAGCCCCAGCATTTT. This sequence encodes CAWSNPGTSNQPQHF. The entire variable domain, with the rest obtained from reference TRBV30 and TRBJ1-5, is as follows: SQTIHQWPATLVQPVGSPLSLECTVEGTSNPNLYWYRQAAGRGLQLLFYSVGIGQISSEVPQNLSASRPQDRQFILSSKKLLLSDSGFYLCAWSNPGTSNQPQHFGDGTRLSIL.

The genes are TRBV14 and TRBJ1-2, with 8 positions matching TRBD1. V lost 1 base to trimming and J lost 8 bases; unmatched junction nucleotides: 9. The V gene's germline CDR1 is SGHDN and CDR2 FVKESK. This CDR3 comprises 15 residues. CDR3 DNA sequence: TGTGCCAGCAGCCAAGCAGGACAGGGACTGGTGGGCTACACCTTC. This sequence encodes CASSQAGQGLVGYTF.

This chain links TRBV5-5 with TRBJ2-2; 7 bases are a match to TRBD2. The junction had 3 bases not matched to a gene; V was cut back by 1 base and J by 3 bases. Germline-derived CDR1 and CDR2 are SGHKS and YYEKEE (reference sequence). The CDR3 spans 15 residues. The CDR3 DNA sequence: TGTGCCAGCAGCTTGTTCAGCGGGGACACCGGGGAGCTGTTTTTT. It yields the protein CASSLFSGDTGELFF.

This chain uses TRBV25-1 with TRBJ2-5, with D tentatively TRBD2 (6 bases). The V end lost 7 bases, the J end lost 2 bases, and 17 bases lay between the germline ends. The CDR3 totals 15 residues. CDR1 MGHDK and CDR2 SYGVNS come from the germline V gene. The CDR3 loop is CASTRSGDTQETQYF. CDR3 in DNA: TGTGCCAGCACCCGTTCGGGGGATACTCAAGAGACCCAGTACTTC.